The 5 T cell receptor beta chains in this list originate from one sample, sequenced in a study of CD8 T cells in Susac syndrome. Random hexamers primed reverse transcription of about 0.45 to 1 ug RNA. TCRdb used MiXCR to reprocess the immunoSEQ multiplex PCR reads, holding one entry per CDR3 protein. This repertoire shows approximately 130,000 distinct CDR3 sequences, under 95% found once; its top ten account for around 0.24%. Sequences were obtained from CD8+ T cells from PBMCs. The source of these receptors is a human donor with multiple sclerosis.

The chain employs TRBV6-5 and TRBJ1-4; D is undetermined. V was pared by 1 base and J by 8 bases, with 11 bases between. From germline, CDR1 is MNHEY and CDR2 SVGAGI. The CDR3 sequence is 14 residues long. The CDR3 DNA is TGTGCCAGCAGTTACTTCGGGGTTAGCGAAAAACTGTTTTTT. Translated, it gives CASSYFGVSEKLFF.

The genes are TRBV18 and TRBJ1-2; 7 bases are shared with TRBD1. Per germline, CDR1 KGHSH and CDR2 LQKENI. V dropped 3 bases and J dropped 4; count of bases not matched to a gene: 11. This CDR3 contains 16 residues. The CDR3 is CASSPRSEGASYGYTF. Written as DNA, the CDR3 is TGTGCCAGCTCACCCCGTAGCGAGGGGGCGAGCTATGGCTACACCTTC.

This clonotype was seen once. This CDR3 reads CATSGGTDTQYF. The CDR3, as DNA: TGTGCCACTTCCGGGGGCACAGATACGCAGTATTTT. J is TRBJ2-3 and V is TRBV19; D perhaps matches TRBD2 (5 bases). Germline-derived CDR1 and CDR2 are LNHDA and SQIVND (reference sequence). V lost 10 bases, J lost 1 base, and 9 bases lay in between. The CDR3 extends over 12 amino acids. Full variable domain (outside the CDR3, taken from reference TRBV19 and TRBJ2-3): DGGITQSPKYLFRKEGQNVTLSCEQNLNHDAMYWYRQDPGQGLRLIYYSQIVNDFQKGDIAEGYSVSREKKESFPLTVTSAQKNPTAFYLCATSGGTDTQYFGPGTRLTVL.

The sample holds one count of this clonotype. V gene TRBV3-1 combines with J gene TRBJ1-5, with D perhaps matching TRBD1 (6 bases). The CDR3 loop spans 15 amino acids. Per the germline V gene, CDR1 is LGHDT and CDR2 is YNNKEL (reference sequence). The V and J ends lost 1 base and 5 bases respectively, with 12 bases between them. The chain's CDR3 is CASSQATGNDQPQHF. CDR3 DNA sequence: TGTGCCAGCAGCCAAGCTACAGGGAACGATCAGCCCCAGCATTTT.

V gene TRBV9 combines with J gene TRBJ2-7; 8 bases fit TRBD2. The J segment lost 3 bases and the V segment lost 0 bases, leaving 5 bases of the junction unmatched. This CDR3 has 15 amino acids. From germline, CDR1 is SGDLS and CDR2 YYNGEE. DNA for the CDR3: TGTGCCAGCAGCGTAGCGAGCGGGAGTATCTACGAGCAGTACTTC. It specifies CASSVASGSIYEQYF. Using reference TRBV9 and TRBJ2-7 for the parts outside the CDR3, the full variable domain is DSGVTQTPKHLITATGQRVTLRCSPRSGDLSVYWYQQSLDQGLQFLIQYYNGEERAKGNILERFSAQQFPDLHSELNLSSLELGDSALYFCASSVASGSIYEQYFGPGTRLTVT.